The clone carrying this T cell receptor (beta chain) was seen only once. No antigen is known for it. The germline gives CDR1 DFQATT, CDR2 SNEGSKA (reference sequence). The ends were cut back, 5 bases at V and 3 bases at J, with 5 bases in the middle. The CDR3 is 10 residues long. Treatment specified: roughly 20 received Ad26.COV2.S at low or high dose, single or two shots; a few received placebo; per-sample allocation not given. Day 63 after the first vaccine or placebo injection was the time point for sampling. The individual, an adult aged 18-55 years, was a donor in Boston. Sequenced by immunoSEQ multiplex PCR; TCRdb stores in-frame clones only, minus some. The sample has about 350,000 clones; around 84% are singletons. The entry originates in a study of Ad26.COV2.S vaccination and SARS-CoV-2 variants. Findings and limits, study-wide: Among vaccine recipients, spike-specific TCR breadth exceeded that of placebo recipients. The study found similar non-spike TCR breadth in vaccine and placebo recipients. There was a possibility that the TCR breadth and depth analyses underestimated total T cell responses.

The genes are TRBV20-1 and TRBJ2-7, with TRBD2 as a possible D gene (5 bases). The clonotype was recovered from a person between 18 and 65 years old who received the Ad26.COV2.S COVID-19 vaccine or a placebo. Sample: peripheral blood, taken in a trial of Ad26.COV2.S vaccine versus placebo. The CDR3 coding sequence is TGCAGTGCTCGGGGCTACGAGCAGTACTTC. Its translation: CSARGYEQYF.